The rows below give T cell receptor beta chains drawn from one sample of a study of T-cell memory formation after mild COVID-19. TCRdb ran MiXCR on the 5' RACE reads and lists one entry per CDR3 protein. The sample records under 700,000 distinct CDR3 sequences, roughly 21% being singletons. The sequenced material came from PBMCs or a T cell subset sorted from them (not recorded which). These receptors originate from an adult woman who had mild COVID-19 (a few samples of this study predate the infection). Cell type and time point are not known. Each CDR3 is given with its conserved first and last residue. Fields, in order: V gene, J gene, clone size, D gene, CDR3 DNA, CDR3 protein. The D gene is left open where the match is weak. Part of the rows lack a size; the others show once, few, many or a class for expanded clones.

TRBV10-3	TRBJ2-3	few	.	TGTGCCATCAGTGAGTCTACGGGGCTCGGGGATACGCAGTATTTT	CAISESTGLGDTQYF
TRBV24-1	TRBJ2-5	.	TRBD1	TGTGCCACCAGTGACCGGGACAGGGAGTTGGAGACCCAGTACTTC	CATSDRDRELETQYF
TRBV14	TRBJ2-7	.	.	TGTGCCAGCAGCCAAGTCGCGGGGCAGGACTACGAGCAGTACTTC	CASSQVAGQDYEQYF
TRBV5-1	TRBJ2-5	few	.	TGCGCCAGCGAAGATGGGTACCAAGAGACCCAGTACTTC	CASEDGYQETQYF
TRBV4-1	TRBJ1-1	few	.	TGCGCCAGCAGCCTCCGATTCGCGAACACTGAAGCTTTCTTT	CASSLRFANTEAFF
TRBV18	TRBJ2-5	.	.	TGTGCCAGCTCACCACAGTACGGAGAGACCCAGTACTTC	CASSPQYGETQYF
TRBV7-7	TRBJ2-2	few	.	TGTGCTAGCAGCCCTCCCTCTGGGCTCCTCACCGGGGAGCTGTTTTTT	CASSPPSGLLTGELFF
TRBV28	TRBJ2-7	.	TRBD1	TGTGCCAGCAGGCGAACCGGACAGGGGAGGTACGAGCAGTACTTC	CASRRTGQGRYEQYF
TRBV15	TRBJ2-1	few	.	TGTGCCACCAGCAGAGATGGTGCCAGGCTGAACTCCTACAATGAGCAGTTCTTC	CATSRDGARLNSYNEQFF
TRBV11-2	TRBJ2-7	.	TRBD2	TGTGCCAGCAGCTTAGGTAGACTGAGCGCGGGAGCAACCTACGAGCAGTACTTC	CASSLGRLSAGATYEQYF
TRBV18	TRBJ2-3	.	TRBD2	TGTGCCAGCTCACTTACTAGCGGGGATCTGGATACGCAGTATTTT	CASSLTSGDLDTQYF
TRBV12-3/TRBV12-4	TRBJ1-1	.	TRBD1	TGTGCCAGCAGGCCCTCGACAGGGAGCGCTGAAGCTTTCTTT	CASRPSTGSAEAFF
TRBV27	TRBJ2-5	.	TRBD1	TGTGCCAGCAGTCCTTATCCCCGGGACAGGGGGGAAGAGACCCAGTACTTC	CASSPYPRDRGEETQYF
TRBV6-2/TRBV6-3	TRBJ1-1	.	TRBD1	TGTGCCAGCCAGGGACAGGGGTTTGAAGCTTTCTTT	CASQGQGFEAFF
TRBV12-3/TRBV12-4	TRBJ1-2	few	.	TGTGCCAGCAGTGACCCCCCGGGGCAGCGGGGCTACACCTTC	CASSDPPGQRGYTF
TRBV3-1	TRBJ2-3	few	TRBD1	TGTGCCAGCAGCCTCGGCACCGGGACAGGCCTGGGAGATACGCAGTATTTT	CASSLGTGTGLGDTQYF
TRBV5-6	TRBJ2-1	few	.	TGTGCCAGCAGCTTGGAGTACGGGGCCACCTACAATGAGCAGTTCTTC	CASSLEYGATYNEQFF
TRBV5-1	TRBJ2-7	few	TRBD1	TGCGCCAGCAGCTTCTCACCCTCCGGGACAGGGAGATACGAGCAGTACTTC	CASSFSPSGTGRYEQYF